Listed below are T cell receptor beta chains from one sample, sequenced in a study of blood T cell repertoires in COVID-19. Sequencing was performed with immunoSEQ multiplex PCR; in TCRdb, only in-frame clones are kept and a portion is missing. Of 200,000 to 300,000 clones listed, about 90% were seen once; the top ten hold approximately 7.9%. The sequencing input was peripheral blood. The receptors stem from a man between 60 and 75 years old who had recovered from COVID-19. The CDR3 runs from the conserved cysteine through the conserved F or W. D genes are given only for firm matches. Part of the rows lack a size; the others show once, few, many or a class for expanded clones.

size | D | J | V | DNA | CDR3
. | TRBD2 | TRBJ2-3 | TRBV18 | TGTGCCAGCTCACCACCCCCAGCGGGGGCCCTCTTCACGAATACGCAGTATTTT | CASSPPPAGALFTNTQYF
. | . | TRBJ1-1 | TRBV18 | TGTGCCAGCTCACAGACGACAGGGAACACTGAAGCTTTCTTT | CASSQTTGNTEAFF
. | . | TRBJ2-7 | TRBV6-6 | TGTGCCAGCAGTTACTCGGCCATTCCCTACGAGCAGTACTTC | CASSYSAIPYEQYF
. | TRBD1 | TRBJ1-1 | TRBV2 | TGTGCCAGCAGCGGGACAGGCGACCACATGAACACTGAAGCTTTCTTT | CASSGTGDHMNTEAFF
. | . | TRBJ1-2 | TRBV6-5 | TGTGCCAGCAGGCTAGGGGCTAACTATGGCTACACCTTC | CASRLGANYGYTF
. | . | TRBJ2-5 | TRBV10-2 | TGCGCCAGCAGTGAAGGGGGTACCCAACCCAACCAAGAGACCCAGTACTTC | CASSEGGTQPNQETQYF
. | . | TRBJ2-3 | TRBV6-1 | TGTGCCAGCAGTGAAGCTCGGGTGTCAGATACGCAGTATTTT | CASSEARVSDTQYF
. | . | TRBJ1-1 | TRBV20-1 | TGCAGTGCTAGTGGTCGGAACACTGAAGCTTTCTTT | CSASGRNTEAFF
. | . | TRBJ1-6 | TRBV9 | TGTGCCAGCAGCGTAGATCGGGGTTCACCCCTCCACTTT | CASSVDRGSPLHF
. | . | TRBJ2-7 | TRBV7-2 | TGTGCCAGCAGCTTGAGCTCGGGTGCCTCCTACGAGCAGTACTTC | CASSLSSGASYEQYF
. | . | TRBJ2-5 | TRBV5-4 | TGTGCCAGCAGGCCTAGCTTAGGGGAGACCCAGTACTTC | CASRPSLGETQYF
. | TRBD1 | TRBJ2-3 | TRBV5-1 | TGCGCCAGCAGCTTGATGGGGACAGGGGGAACAGATACGCAGTATTTT | CASSLMGTGGTDTQYF
. | TRBD1 | TRBJ2-7 | TRBV5-1 | TGCGCCAGCAGTTCCGCCGGGACAGGGCCCCACGAGCAGTACTTC | CASSSAGTGPHEQYF
. | . | TRBJ2-5 | TRBV11-3 | TGTGCCAGCAGCTCGTCACCATCGGGGACCCAGTACTTC | CASSSSPSGTQYF
. | . | TRBJ2-7 | TRBV6-5 | TGTGCCAGCAGTTGGGACTCCCGGGGTGGTTACGAGCAGTACTTC | CASSWDSRGGYEQYF
. | TRBD1 | TRBJ2-5 | TRBV11-3 | TGTGCCAGCAGCCACGGGACAGGGGGCATTGGGATTCAAGAGACCCAGTACTTC | CASSHGTGGIGIQETQYF
. | . | TRBJ2-2 | TRBV10-1 | TGCGCCAGCAGTGAGCCCCGGTCCGGGGAGCTGTTTTTT | CASSEPRSGELFF
. | TRBD2 | TRBJ2-1 | TRBV11-2 | TGTGCCAGCAGCACTAGCGGGGGGGCCCTTGAGCAGTTCTTC | CASSTSGGALEQFF
. | . | TRBJ1-3 | TRBV3-1/TRBV3-2 | TGTGCCAGCAGCCTAAAGAGCTCTGGAAACACCATATATTTT | CASSLKSSGNTIYF
once | . | TRBJ2-1 | TRBV10-1 | TGCGCCAGCAATTCCGGGACAAACAATGAGCAGTTCTTC | CASNSGTNNEQFF
. | . | TRBJ1-6 | TRBV11-1 | TGTGCCAGCAGCTTTCTACAGCCGAATTCACCCCTCCACTTT | CASSFLQPNSPLHF
. | . | TRBJ2-7 | TRBV15 | TGTGCCACCAGCAAGGAGGGGGCCCGTGAGCAGTACTTC | CATSKEGAREQYF
. | TRBD1 | TRBJ2-2 | TRBV24-1 | TGTGCCACCAGTCGACAGGGAGTGGCCGGGGAGCTGTTTTTT | CATSRQGVAGELFF
. | TRBD1 | TRBJ1-3 | TRBV28 | TGTGCCAGCAGTCCGACAGGGCGGATTGGAAACACCATATATTTT | CASSPTGRIGNTIYF
. | TRBD1 | TRBJ1-5 | TRBV12-5 | TGTGCTAGTGGTAGACAGGGGGCCCAGCCCCAGCATTTT | CASGRQGAQPQHF
few | . | TRBJ1-3 | TRBV18 | TGTGCCAGCTCATTTGACAGGCTGAGCAAAAACACCATATATTTT | CASSFDRLSKNTIYF
. | . | TRBJ2-3 | TRBV12-1 | TGTGCCAGCAGCGCCGACTCTAGCGCCCCGTGGGATACGCAGTATTTT | CASSADSSAPWDTQYF
once | . | TRBJ1-1 | TRBV9 | TGTGCCAGCAGCGTAGGGCCTCCAAACACTGAAGCTTTCTTT | CASSVGPPNTEAFF
. | TRBD2 | TRBJ2-1 | TRBV24-1 | TGTGCCACCAGTGGATCGCGGGGGGGCCGATTGGATGAGCAGTTCTTC | CATSGSRGGRLDEQFF
. | . | TRBJ1-1 | TRBV7-2 | TGTGCCAGCAGCCCCCGTCGCACGCCGGGGACTGAAGCTTTCTTT | CASSPRRTPGTEAFF
. | . | TRBJ1-1 | TRBV11-2 | TGTGCCAGCAGCTTACAGGGGAACACTGAAGCTTTCTTT | CASSLQGNTEAFF
. | . | TRBJ1-4 | TRBV13 | TGTGCCAGCAGCTACCGGGAGAAGCAAGGTGAAAAACTGTTTTTT | CASSYREKQGEKLFF
. | TRBD1 | TRBJ1-4 | TRBV5-6 | TGTGCCAGCAGCTTGGATGGGACAGGGAATGAAAAACTGTTTTTT | CASSLDGTGNEKLFF
. | . | TRBJ2-3 | TRBV5-5 | TGTGCCAGCAGCTTGGGGGGGCGGTCAGATACGCAGTATTTT | CASSLGGRSDTQYF
. | . | TRBJ1-1 | TRBV18 | TGTGCCAGCTCACCACCTGGGGCCACTGAAGCTTTCTTT | CASSPPGATEAFF
. | . | TRBJ2-7 | TRBV30 | TGTGCCTGGAGTGTAGGGGGGGACGAGCAGTACTTC | CAWSVGGDEQYF
. | . | TRBJ1-4 | TRBV10-3 | TGTGCCATCAGGGGAGAAGTTTCAACTAATGAAAAACTGTTTTTT | CAIRGEVSTNEKLFF
once | TRBD1 | TRBJ1-1 | TRBV3-1/TRBV3-2 | TGTGCCAGCAGCCAGGCAGGGGGCAGCGAAGCTTTCTTT | CASSQAGGSEAFF
. | TRBD1 | TRBJ1-2 | TRBV14 | TGTGCCAGCAGCCACGGACAGGGTACCTCCACCTTC | CASSHGQGTSTF
few | . | TRBJ1-1 | TRBV7-9 | TGTGCCATCCCAGACAGTCTGAACACTGAAGCTTTCTTT | CAIPDSLNTEAFF
. | . | TRBJ1-6 | TRBV14 | TGTGCCAGCAGCCAAGCTGAAGTCACAGGGTATAATTCACCCCTCCACTTT | CASSQAEVTGYNSPLHF
once | TRBD1 | TRBJ2-3 | TRBV5-1 | TGCGCCAGCAGCCAATTCGGGACAGGGGGCTCCCTTGGTACGCAGTATTTT | CASSQFGTGGSLGTQYF
many | TRBD1 | TRBJ1-6 | TRBV9 | TGTGCCAGCAGCCCCAGGACAGGGGGGGGATCACCCCTCCACTTT | CASSPRTGGGSPLHF
once | . | TRBJ2-5 | TRBV3-1/TRBV3-2 | TGTGCCAGCAGCCAAGGCTCAGGGCGGGAGACCCAGTACTTC | CASSQGSGRETQYF
once | . | TRBJ2-7 | TRBV7-2 | TGTGCCAGCAGCTTAATCATCTCTACCTACGAGCAGTACTTC | CASSLIISTYEQYF
once | TRBD2 | TRBJ2-7 | TRBV10-3 | TGTGCCATCAGTGATAGCGGGGGCATCTCCTACGAGCAGTACTTC | CAISDSGGISYEQYF
. | . | TRBJ1-2 | TRBV7-9 | TGTGCCAGCAGCTTAGTTACAGGAGCTAACTATGGCTACACCTTC | CASSLVTGANYGYTF
. | TRBD1 | TRBJ2-3 | TRBV18 | TGTGCCAGCTCACCACTGGACAGGGGATATGGCACAGATACGCAGTATTTT | CASSPLDRGYGTDTQYF
once | TRBD1 | TRBJ1-5 | TRBV5-6 | TGTGCCAGCAGCCAAGGGACAGGGAATAGCAATCAGCCCCAGCATTTT | CASSQGTGNSNQPQHF